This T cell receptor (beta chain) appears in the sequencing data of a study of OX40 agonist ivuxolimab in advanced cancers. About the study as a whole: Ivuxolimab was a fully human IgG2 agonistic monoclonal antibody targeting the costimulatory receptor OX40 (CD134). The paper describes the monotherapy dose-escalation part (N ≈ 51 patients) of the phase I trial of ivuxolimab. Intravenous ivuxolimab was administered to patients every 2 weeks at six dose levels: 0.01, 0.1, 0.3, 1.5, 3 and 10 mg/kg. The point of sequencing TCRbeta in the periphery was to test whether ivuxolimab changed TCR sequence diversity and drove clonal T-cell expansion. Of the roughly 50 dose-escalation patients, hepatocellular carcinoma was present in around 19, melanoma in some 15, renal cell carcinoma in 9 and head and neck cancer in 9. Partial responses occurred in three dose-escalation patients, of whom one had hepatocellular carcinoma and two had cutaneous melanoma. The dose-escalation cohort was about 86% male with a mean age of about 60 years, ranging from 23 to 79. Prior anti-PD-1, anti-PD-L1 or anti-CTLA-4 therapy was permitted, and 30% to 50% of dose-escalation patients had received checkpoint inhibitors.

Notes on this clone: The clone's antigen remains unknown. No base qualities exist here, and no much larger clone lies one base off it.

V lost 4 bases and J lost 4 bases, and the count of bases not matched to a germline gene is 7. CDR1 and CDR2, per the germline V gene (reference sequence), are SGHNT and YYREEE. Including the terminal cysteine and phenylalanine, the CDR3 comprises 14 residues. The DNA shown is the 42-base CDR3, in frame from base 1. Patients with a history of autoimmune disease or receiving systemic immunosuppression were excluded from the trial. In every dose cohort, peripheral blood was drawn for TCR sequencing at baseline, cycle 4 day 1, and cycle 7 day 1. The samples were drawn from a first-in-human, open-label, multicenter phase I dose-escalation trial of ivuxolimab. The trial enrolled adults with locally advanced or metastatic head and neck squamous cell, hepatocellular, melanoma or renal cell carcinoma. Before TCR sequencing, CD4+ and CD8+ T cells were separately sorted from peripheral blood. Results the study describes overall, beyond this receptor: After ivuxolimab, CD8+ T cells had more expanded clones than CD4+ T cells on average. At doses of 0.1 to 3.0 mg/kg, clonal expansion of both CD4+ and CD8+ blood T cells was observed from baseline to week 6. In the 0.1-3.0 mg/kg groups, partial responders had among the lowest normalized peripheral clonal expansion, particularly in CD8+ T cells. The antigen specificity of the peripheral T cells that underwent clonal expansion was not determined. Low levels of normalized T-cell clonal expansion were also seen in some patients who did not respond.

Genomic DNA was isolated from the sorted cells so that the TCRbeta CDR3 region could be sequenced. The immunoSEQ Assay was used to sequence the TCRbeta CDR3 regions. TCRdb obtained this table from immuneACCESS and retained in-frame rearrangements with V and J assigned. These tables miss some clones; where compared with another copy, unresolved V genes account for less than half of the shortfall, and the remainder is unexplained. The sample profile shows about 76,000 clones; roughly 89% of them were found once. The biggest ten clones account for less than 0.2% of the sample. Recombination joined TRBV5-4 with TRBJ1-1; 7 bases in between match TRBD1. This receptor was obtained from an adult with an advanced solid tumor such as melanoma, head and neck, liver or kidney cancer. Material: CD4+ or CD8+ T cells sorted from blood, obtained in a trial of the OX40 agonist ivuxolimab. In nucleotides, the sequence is TGTGCCAGCAGCCCCTTACAGGGGACCACTGAAGCTTTCTTT. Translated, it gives CASSPLQGTTEAFF.